This TCR beta chain was obtained from a study of blood T cell repertoires in COVID-19 (dated by TCRdb to about 2020). Context from the whole study: Collaborator samples came from the United States, Italy and Spain and covered acute and convalescent phases of COVID-19. The prospective study material was composed of cDNA or gDNA derived from T cells, B-cell-depleted T cells, or PBMCs. Nearly every sample came with metadata listing a de-identified subject ID, COVID-19 status, age in years and sex. HLA class I and class II types, where available, came from metadata supplied by the sample provider rather than from assay-based typing. The samples were drawn from two sources: the first 160 participants of the ongoing ImmuneRACE study, and fewer than 1,500 subjects contributed by 6 global collaborators. A freely available public database, intended as a resource for researchers studying the immune response to SARS-CoV-2, is where the repertoires were released. Deeply sampled blood TCRbeta repertoires from subjects exposed to, actively infected with, or recovered from COVID-19 were included in the dataset.

TCRbeta CDR3 regions were amplified from genomic DNA using the immunoSEQ Assay, a bias-controlled multiplex PCR. Per the source publication's procedure: Within the assay, amplification of reference gene primers was used to estimate how many nucleated cells each sample contained. To quantify the absolute abundance of each unique TCRbeta CDR3 rearrangement, sequence reads were collapsed and filtered. Productive Simpson clonality was computed per sample as the square root of Simpson's diversity index over productive rearrangements. Not all clones reach the TCRdb copy of this immuneACCESS table, which keeps in-frame sequences only. Checked studies attribute under half of the gap to unresolved V genes and leave the rest unexplained. For V, J and clone size, that table is used; D and trimming come from the DNA. Here the sample has about 130,000 clones; around 90% occur a single time. Clones ranked in the top ten supply around 2% of the sample.

In Seattle, one collaborating source enrolled patients while the infection was active and tracked those patients longitudinally over the course of disease. The collaborating institutions used their own protocols to collect whole blood in K2EDTA tubes. For TCRbeta analysis, collaborator samples were shipped as frozen whole blood, as isolated PBMCs, or as DNA extracted from either sample type. V is clipped by 4 bases and J by 3 bases, and the sequence between their germline boundaries is 14 bases long. Taken from cysteine to phenylalanine, the CDR3 has 14 residues. CDR3 DNA only is kept here, 42 bases in frame from base 1. The germline V gene supplies CDR1 SGHDT and CDR2 YYEEEE. To note about this clone: This receptor's antigen is unknown. Base qualities are missing; no much larger clone stands one base away.

Summary of the overall study and its limitations: The quantity of clinical and demographic metadata differed by source and by participant and was supplied without curation.

Sequences were obtained from peripheral blood. This sequence was found in a man aged 50-59 years with COVID-19, enrolled during active disease. Recombination joined TRBV5-6 with TRBJ2-7; possibly the D gene is TRBD1, per 6 matching bases. The nucleotide sequence is given as TGTGCCAGCAGCAGGCACAGGGTCCGCTACGAGCAGTACTTC. Its protein reads: CASSRHRVRYEQYF.